Shown below are 18 T cell receptor beta chains from a single sample sequenced in a study of shared clonotypes between healthy human individuals. Libraries were prepared by immunoSEQ multiplex PCR; TCRdb keeps only in-frame clonotypes and omits some of them. The sample shows around 2.5 million clones, roughly 93% of them seen only once. The specimen sequenced was naive CD4+ T cells from PBMCs. Subset of the sample: CD45RA+ positively selected. Receptor source: a man between 18 and 29 years old in good health. Some clones in this sample may be carry-over from other donors' samples.

The V call is TRBV11-2, the J call TRBJ1-3; no clear D. The CDR3 sequence is 14 residues long. From germline, CDR1 is SGHAT and CDR2 FQNNGV. CDR3: CARGNASSGNTIYF. In DNA, the CDR3 is TGTGCGCGCGGGAACGCCAGCTCTGGAAACACCATATATTTT.

This clone was seen once. The chain recombines TRBV4-3 with TRBJ2-7, with TRBD1 matching over 9 bases. Germline CDR1 is LGHNA and CDR2 is YSLEER. Trimming cost V 4 bases and J 4 bases; bases outside gene matches: 5. The CDR3 runs 14 residues. CDR3 nucleotides: TGCGCCAGCAGCCTAAGACAGGGGGTTTACGAGCAGTACTTC. It codes for CASSLRQGVYEQYF.

The CDR3 sequence is CASSMRSSGDRDTQYF. In DNA form, the CDR3 reads TGTGCCAGTAGTATGAGGTCTAGCGGTGATAGGGATACGCAGTATTTT. The rearrangement links TRBV19 to TRBJ2-3, with 7 bases that match TRBD2. With V trimmed by 3 bases and J by 6 bases, 12 bases remained unmatched. CDR1 LNHDA and CDR2 SQIVND come from the germline V gene (reference sequence). The CDR3 spans 16 residues.

The DNA of the CDR3 is TGTGCCAGCGCCTCCCAGGGGAGCTCCTACGAGCAGTACTTC. Protein: CASASQGSSYEQYF. The rearrangement joins TRBV2 to TRBJ2-7, with D possibly matching TRBD1 (6 bases). The germline V and J ends were trimmed by 8 bases and 0 bases, with 14 bases remaining between them. Germline V gene sequence: CDR1 SNHLY, CDR2 FYNNEI. CDR3 length: 14 residues.

This clone occurred once. The chain combines TRBV5-3 with TRBJ1-1; no firm D call. TRBV5-3 is known as an ORF, though its function is uncertain. There are 16 residues in the CDR3. V gave up 3 bases and J gave up 2 bases, with 17 bases separating them. CDR3 sequence (DNA): TGTGCCAGAAGCTCTCCCCCCATTTTGTTAAACACTGAAGCTTTCTTT. Amino acids: CARSSPPILLNTEAFF.

This clone was observed once. The chain combines TRBV5-1 with TRBJ2-2, with D unclear. CDR1 SGHRS and CDR2 YFSETQ come from the germline V gene. V gave up 0 bases and J gave up 3 bases, with 9 bases separating them. CDR3 length: 15 residues. The CDR3 sequence is CASSLDSPHTGELFF. The DNA of the CDR3 is TGCGCCAGCAGCTTGGACAGCCCTCACACCGGGGAGCTGTTTTTT.

On this clone itself: The sample contains more than one DNA sequence encoding this CDR3. J is TRBJ1-2 and V is TRBV28; D gene ambiguous. Germline CDR1 and CDR2: MDHEN and SYDVKM. There are 14 residues in the CDR3. The ends were cut back, 2 bases at V and 2 bases at J, with 9 bases in the middle. The CDR3 DNA sequence: TGTGCCAGCAGTTTACGTCAACTAAACTATGGCTACACCTTC. Translated: CASSLRQLNYGYTF.

The chain joins TRBV18 to TRBJ2-1, with D tentatively TRBD2 (6 bases). The length of the CDR3 is 19 residues. V lost 3 bases to trimming and J lost 2 bases, with 23 bases between them. Germline CDR1 and CDR2: KGHSH and LQKENI. The CDR3 DNA follows: TGTGCCAGCTCACCTACTCTAAACGGGGGAGGACAAGCCTACAATGAGCAGTTCTTC. Its translation is CASSPTLNGGGQAYNEQFF.

As regards this clone: Other DNA sequences from this sample encode an identical CDR3 as well. The gene calls are TRBV7-3 and TRBJ2-3; 7 bases match TRBD2. In germline, CDR1 is SGHTA, CDR2 FQGTGA. J gave up 6 bases and V 0 bases, and 0 bases lay outside the gene matches. This CDR3 spans 13 amino acids. As DNA, the CDR3 is TGTGCCAGCAGCTTAACGCGGGAGGATACGCAGTATTTT. Amino acid sequence: CASSLTREDTQYF.

This clone has a single count. The genes are TRBV5-4 and TRBJ2-2; weak D call: TRBD1 (5 bases). V lost 4 bases, J lost 3 bases, and 28 bases lay in between. CDR3 length: 20 residues. Germline V gene data show CDR1 as SGHNT and CDR2 as YYREEE (reference sequence). CDR3 nucleotide sequence: TGTGCCAGCAGCCTGGGATCTCCTCTTGGTCGAAGCAGGGACACCGGGGAGCTGTTTTTT. Its translation is CASSLGSPLGRSRDTGELFF.

The rearrangement joins TRBV15 to TRBJ1-1, with D perhaps TRBD1 (6 bases). The germline V and J ends were trimmed by 5 bases and 4 bases, with 14 bases remaining between them. Germline CDR1 LNHNV, CDR2 YYDKDF (reference sequence). CDR3 length equals 14 residues. CDR3 loop: CATSWGRGGTEAFF. The CDR3 DNA follows: TGTGCCACCAGCTGGGGCAGGGGAGGCACTGAAGCTTTCTTT.

The chain is built from TRBV7-9 and TRBJ2-7; perhaps TRBD2 as D (5 bases). CDR3 length: 16 amino acids. With 0 bases removed from V and 2 bases from J, the gap between germline ends came to 14 bases. CDR1 is SEHNR, CDR2 FQNEAQ, per germline (reference sequence). The CDR3 sequence is CASSLAVGVRAYEQYF. The CDR3, as DNA: TGTGCCAGCAGCTTAGCGGTCGGAGTGAGGGCCTACGAGCAGTACTTC.

This chain joins TRBV18 and TRBJ1-4; 7 nucleotides match TRBD1. This CDR3 spans 17 amino acids. Germline CDR1 KGHSH, CDR2 LQKENI. With 3 bases clipped from V and 0 bases from J, the junction kept 7 bases outside the gene matches. CDR3 residues: CASSPELQGATNEKLFF. CDR3 in DNA: TGTGCCAGCTCACCGGAGTTGCAGGGGGCAACTAATGAAAAACTGTTTTTT.

This clone was seen once. The chain links TRBV5-1 to TRBJ2-7, with a tentative D call TRBD1 (5 bases). Trimming removed 3 bases from V and 5 bases from J, with 21 bases in between. In germline, CDR1 is SGHRS, CDR2 YFSETQ. This CDR3 comprises 16 residues. CDR3 in amino acids: CASSSGSQGGTHEQYF. CDR3 nucleotide sequence: TGCGCCAGCAGCTCCGGCTCTCAGGGTGGTACCCACGAGCAGTACTTC.

Remarks on this clone: Other nucleotide sequences from this sample produce the same CDR3. The rearrangement uses TRBV5-1 and TRBJ2-5; TRBD2 might be the D (5 bases). With 0 bases removed from V and 5 bases from J, the gap between germline ends came to 8 bases. The CDR3 totals 13 residues. Germline loops: CDR1 SGHRS, CDR2 YFSETQ. Here the CDR3 reads CASSLDRRETQYF. The CDR3 region has the DNA TGCGCCAGCAGCTTGGATAGGAGGGAGACCCAGTACTTC.

The chain is built from TRBV29-1 and TRBJ2-3; D unclear. The CDR3 totals 14 residues. Trimming took 7 bases from V and 6 from J, leaving 20 bases between them. Looked up from germline, CDR1 is SQVTM and CDR2 is ANQGSEA. For the CDR3, the DNA is TGCAGCGGGTCCGTGGGCGGAGCCGGGGATACGCAGTATTTT. Translating it yields CSGSVGGAGDTQYF.

The chain couples TRBV28 to TRBJ2-4; 7 bases align to TRBD2. The CDR3 covers 14 residues. Germline loops: CDR1 MDHEN, CDR2 SYDVKM. The J segment lost 6 bases and the V segment lost 4 bases, leaving 6 bases of the junction unmatched. The CDR3 here is CASSSTWGGNIQYF. DNA of the CDR3: TGTGCCAGCAGTTCCACGTGGGGGGGAAACATTCAGTACTTC.

This chain uses TRBV7-2 with TRBJ2-5; 12 bases are shared with TRBD2. The ends lost 5 bases at V and 4 bases at J; junction bases unmatched: 2. The CDR3 is 14 residues long. Germline values: CDR1 SGHTA, CDR2 FQGNSA. The CDR3 DNA reads as TGTGCCAGCAGCATACTAGCGGGAGGAGAGACCCAGTACTTC. Residues: CASSILAGGETQYF.